This T cell receptor beta chain was identified in a study of cytomegalovirus exposure and HLA in healthy donors. As concerns this clone: The antigen is undetermined.

Healthy bone marrow donors made up the cohort. Germline V lookup: CDR1 LGHNA, CDR2 YSLEER. V was clipped by 0 bases and J by 0 bases, with 12 bases between them. The CDR3 consists of 17 residues. Primers for the PCR totalled 60 Vbeta and 13 Jbeta. The authors' processing: In a later analysis, around 12 million of around 75 million unique beta chains occurred in at least two donors. This table comes from immunoSEQ multiplex PCR, and its TCRdb copy is limited to in-frame clones, with some not included. The V and J calls and the clone size are those of that table, but D and trimming were determined from the DNA. This table has about 120,000 clones, roughly 80% appearing once. Broader study findings: Earlier analysis found most TCR beta V segments productive about 87% or about 30% of the time. The study recorded more than 150 TCR beta chains that were cytomegalovirus-associated.

This clonotype was obtained from a woman aged 18-29 years in good health and CMV-seronegative. The chain employs TRBV4-3 and TRBJ1-5, with a tentative D call TRBD1 (5 bases). Input material: PBMCs. DNA for the CDR3: TGCGCCAGCAGCCAAGATCGGGTCAGGGCTAGCAATCAGCCCCAGCATTTT. It yields the protein CASSQDRVRASNQPQHF.